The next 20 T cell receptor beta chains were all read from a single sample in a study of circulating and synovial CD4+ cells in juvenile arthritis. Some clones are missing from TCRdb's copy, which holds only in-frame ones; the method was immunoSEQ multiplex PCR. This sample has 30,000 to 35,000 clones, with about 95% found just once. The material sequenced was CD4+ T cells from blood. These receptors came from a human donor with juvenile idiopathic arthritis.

DNA for the CDR3: TGTGCCAGTAGTATAGATCGTCCCGGCAGGGCCCCCTCCTACAATGAGCAGTTCTTC. It yields the protein CASSIDRPGRAPSYNEQFF. This chain links TRBV19 with TRBJ2-1, with TRBD1 as a possible D gene (5 bases). Germline CDR1 is LNHDA and CDR2 is SQIVND (reference sequence). V lost 0 bases and J 0 bases, leaving 18 bases between the germline ends. The CDR3 is 19 amino acids.

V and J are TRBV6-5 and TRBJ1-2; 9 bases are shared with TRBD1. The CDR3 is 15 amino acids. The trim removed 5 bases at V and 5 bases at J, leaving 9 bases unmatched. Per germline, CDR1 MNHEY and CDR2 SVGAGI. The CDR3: CASSRSDRGPYGYTF. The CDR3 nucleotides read TGTGCCAGCAGTAGATCGGACAGGGGCCCTTATGGCTACACCTTC.

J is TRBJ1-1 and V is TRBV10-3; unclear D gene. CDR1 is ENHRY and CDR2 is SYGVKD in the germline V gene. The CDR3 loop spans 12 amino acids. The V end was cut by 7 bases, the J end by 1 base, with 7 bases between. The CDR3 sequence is CAITSGNTEAFF. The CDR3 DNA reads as TGTGCCATCACCTCGGGGAACACTGAAGCTTTCTTT.

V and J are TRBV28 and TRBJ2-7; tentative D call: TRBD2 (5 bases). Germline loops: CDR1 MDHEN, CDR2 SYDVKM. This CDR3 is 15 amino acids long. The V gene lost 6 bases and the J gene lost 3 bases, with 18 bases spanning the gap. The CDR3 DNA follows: TGTGCCAGCAGCCTGGGAGCGGCGGGCAGCTACGAGCAGTACTTC. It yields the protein CASSLGAAGSYEQYF.

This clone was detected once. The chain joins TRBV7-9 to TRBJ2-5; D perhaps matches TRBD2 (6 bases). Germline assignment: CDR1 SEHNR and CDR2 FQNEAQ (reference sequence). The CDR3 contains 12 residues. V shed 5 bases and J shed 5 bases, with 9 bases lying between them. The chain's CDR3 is CASSRDWETQYF. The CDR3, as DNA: TGTGCCAGCAGCCGGGACTGGGAGACCCAGTACTTC.

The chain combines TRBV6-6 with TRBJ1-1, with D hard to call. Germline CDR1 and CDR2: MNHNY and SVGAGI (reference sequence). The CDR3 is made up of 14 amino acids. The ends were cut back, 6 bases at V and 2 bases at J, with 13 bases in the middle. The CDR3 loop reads CASSITEFNTEAFF. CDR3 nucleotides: TGTGCCAGCAGCATTACAGAGTTCAACACTGAAGCTTTCTTT.

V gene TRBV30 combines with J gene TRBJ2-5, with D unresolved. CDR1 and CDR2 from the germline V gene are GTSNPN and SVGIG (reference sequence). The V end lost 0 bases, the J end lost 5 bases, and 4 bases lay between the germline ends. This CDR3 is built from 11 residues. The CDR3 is CAWSVGETQYF. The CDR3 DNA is TGTGCCTGGAGTGTCGGGGAGACCCAGTACTTC.

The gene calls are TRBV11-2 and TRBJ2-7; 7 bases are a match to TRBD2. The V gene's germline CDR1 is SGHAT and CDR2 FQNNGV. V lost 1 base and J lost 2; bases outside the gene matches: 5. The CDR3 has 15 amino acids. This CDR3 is CASSLGLAVPYEQYF. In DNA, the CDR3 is TGTGCCAGCAGCTTAGGGCTAGCGGTGCCCTACGAGCAGTACTTC.

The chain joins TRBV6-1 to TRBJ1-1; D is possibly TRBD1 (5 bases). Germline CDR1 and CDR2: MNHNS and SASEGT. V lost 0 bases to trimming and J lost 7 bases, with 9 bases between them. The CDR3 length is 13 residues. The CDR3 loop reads CASSEAGRGEAFF. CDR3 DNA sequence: TGTGCCAGCAGTGAAGCTGGGAGGGGTGAAGCTTTCTTT.

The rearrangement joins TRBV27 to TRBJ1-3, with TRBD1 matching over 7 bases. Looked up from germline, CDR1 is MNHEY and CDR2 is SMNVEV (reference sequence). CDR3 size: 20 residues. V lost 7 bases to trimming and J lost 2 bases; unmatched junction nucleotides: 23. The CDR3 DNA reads TGTGCCAGCATCCCTCAATTAGGGGGCGCGGAGGGGGGACCTGGAAACACCATATATTTT. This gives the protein CASIPQLGGAEGGPGNTIYF.

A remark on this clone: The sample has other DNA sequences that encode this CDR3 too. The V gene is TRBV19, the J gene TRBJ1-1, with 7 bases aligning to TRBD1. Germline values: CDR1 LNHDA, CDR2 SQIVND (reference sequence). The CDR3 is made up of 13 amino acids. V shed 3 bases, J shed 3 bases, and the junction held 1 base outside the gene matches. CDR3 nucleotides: TGTGCCAGTAGTATCACAGGGGACACTGAAGCTTTCTTT. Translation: CASSITGDTEAFF.

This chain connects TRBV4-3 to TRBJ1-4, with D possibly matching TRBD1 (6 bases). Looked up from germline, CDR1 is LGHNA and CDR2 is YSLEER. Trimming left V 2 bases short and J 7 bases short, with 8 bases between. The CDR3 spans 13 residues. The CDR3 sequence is CASSQNRVEKLFF. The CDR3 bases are TGCGCCAGCAGCCAAAACAGGGTTGAAAAACTGTTTTTT.

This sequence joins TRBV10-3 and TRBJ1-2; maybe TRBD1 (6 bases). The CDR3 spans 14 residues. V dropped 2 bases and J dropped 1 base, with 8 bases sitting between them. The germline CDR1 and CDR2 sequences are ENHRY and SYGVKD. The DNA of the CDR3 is TGTGCCATCAGTGAGCCACAGGGTAACTATGGCTACACCTTC. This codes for CAISEPQGNYGYTF.

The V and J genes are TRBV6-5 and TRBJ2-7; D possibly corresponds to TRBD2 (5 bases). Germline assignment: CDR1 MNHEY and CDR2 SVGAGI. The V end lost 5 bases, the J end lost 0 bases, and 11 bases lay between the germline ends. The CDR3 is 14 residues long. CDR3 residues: CASSASPSSYEQYF. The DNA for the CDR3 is TGTGCCAGCAGTGCTAGCCCAAGCTCCTACGAGCAGTACTTC.

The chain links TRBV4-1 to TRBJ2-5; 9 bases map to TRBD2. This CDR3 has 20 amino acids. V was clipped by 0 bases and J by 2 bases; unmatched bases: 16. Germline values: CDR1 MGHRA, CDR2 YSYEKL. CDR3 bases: TGCGCCAGCAGCCAAGAGGGTTGGCGTGGAAGCGGGGGGCCACAAGAGACCCAGTACTTC. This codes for CASSQEGWRGSGGPQETQYF.

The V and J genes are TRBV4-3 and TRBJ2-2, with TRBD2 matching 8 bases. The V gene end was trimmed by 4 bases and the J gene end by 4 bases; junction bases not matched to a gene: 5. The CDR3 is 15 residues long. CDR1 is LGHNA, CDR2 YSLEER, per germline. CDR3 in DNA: TGCGCCAGCAGCCGAAGCGGGGGCGTCACCGGGGAGCTGTTTTTT. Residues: CASSRSGGVTGELFF.

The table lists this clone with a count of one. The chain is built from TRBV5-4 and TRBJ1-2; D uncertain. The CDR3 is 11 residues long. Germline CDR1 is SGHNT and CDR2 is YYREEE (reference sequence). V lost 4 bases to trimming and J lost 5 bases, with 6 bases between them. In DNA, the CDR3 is TGTGCCAGCAGCGCGGGGTATGGCTACACCTTC. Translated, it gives CASSAGYGYTF.

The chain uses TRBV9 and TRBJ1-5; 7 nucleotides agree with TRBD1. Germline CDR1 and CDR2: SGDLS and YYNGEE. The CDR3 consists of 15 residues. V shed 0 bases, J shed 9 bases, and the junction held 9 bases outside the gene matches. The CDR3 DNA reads TGTGCCAGCAGCGTAGATGACAGGGCCTATGGGCCCCAGCATTTT. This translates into CASSVDDRAYGPQHF.

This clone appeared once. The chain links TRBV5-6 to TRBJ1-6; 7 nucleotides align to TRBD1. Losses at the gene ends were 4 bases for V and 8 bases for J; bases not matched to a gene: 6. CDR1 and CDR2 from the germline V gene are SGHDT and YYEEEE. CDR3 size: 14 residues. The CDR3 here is CASSRARGDSPLHF. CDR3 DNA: TGTGCCAGCAGCCGCGCCAGGGGGGATTCACCCCTCCACTTT.

CDR3 region: CASSYSTGYPDTQYF. The CDR3 coding sequence is TGTGCCAGCAGTTACTCGACTGGATATCCGGATACGCAGTATTTT. The J gene is TRBJ2-3, the V gene TRBV6-5, with D unresolved. The germline V and J ends were trimmed by 0 bases and 6 bases, with 13 bases remaining between them. CDR1 and CDR2 from the germline V gene are MNHEY and SVGAGI. The CDR3 is 15 amino acids.